Below, 21 T cell receptor beta chains from the same sample are listed, as sequenced in a study of metastatic and nonmetastatic thyroid tumors. TCRdb re-called clones via MiXCR from the PCR reads. Of 15,000 to 20,000 clones in the sample, less than 30% were seen once. Until they underwent thyroid surgery, no patient had received any treatment. The specimen was adjacent normal tissue. These receptors all stem from a female donor with papillary thyroid cancer or a benign thyroid nodule (not recorded which). Some clones in this sample may be carry-over from other donors' samples.

This chain connects TRBV6-1 to TRBJ1-2; no definite D call. V lost 6 bases, J lost 1 base, and 9 bases lay in between. The CDR3 has 13 amino acids. Germline lookup yields CDR1 MNHNS and CDR2 SASEGT. The CDR3, as DNA: TGTGCCAGCAGCCCAAGTGATAACTATGGCTACACCTTC. Translated: CASSPSDNYGYTF.

Sample share makes this clone medium-sized. The rearrangement uses TRBV4-1 and TRBJ1-6; D is undetermined. The V and J ends lost 5 bases and 1 base respectively, with 21 bases between them. The CDR3 spans 19 residues. CDR1 is MGHRA and CDR2 is YSYEKL in the germline V gene. The chain's CDR3 is CASSASLRRKGSYNSPLHF. The CDR3 bases are TGCGCCAGCAGCGCATCCCTCCGCCGTAAGGGTTCCTATAATTCACCCCTCCACTTT.

This clone was counted only a few times. V is TRBV19 and J is TRBJ2-1, with 7 bases matching TRBD2. The CDR3 is made up of 15 amino acids. V lost 3 bases, J lost 0 bases, and 2 bases stayed unmatched. CDR1 is LNHDA, CDR2 SQIVND, per germline (reference sequence). CDR3 sequence: CASSISGPSYNEQFF. The CDR3 DNA reads TGTGCCAGTAGTATTAGCGGGCCCTCCTACAATGAGCAGTTCTTC.

The rearrangement uses TRBV5-1 and TRBJ2-7; 12 bases align to TRBD2. CDR3 size: 15 residues. Germline V lookup: CDR1 SGHRS, CDR2 YFSETQ. V lost 0 bases to trimming and J lost 7 bases; unmatched junction nucleotides: 5. The CDR3 region has the DNA TGCGCCAGCAGCTTGGGACTAGCGGGAGCTCGGGAGCAGTACTTC. Its translation: CASSLGLAGAREQYF.

The J gene is TRBJ2-7, the V gene TRBV2; D is undetermined. The V and J ends lost 5 bases and 3 bases respectively, with 5 bases between them. The V gene's germline CDR1 is SNHLY and CDR2 FYNNEI. The CDR3 extends over 11 amino acids. The CDR3 region is CASSPYYEQYF. In DNA, the CDR3 is TGTGCCAGCAGTCCATACTACGAGCAGTACTTC.

This sequence joins TRBV5-1 and TRBJ1-6; TRBD1 matches at 7 bases. V was pared by 4 bases and J by 7 bases, with 5 bases of the junction left unmatched. In germline, CDR1 is SGHRS, CDR2 YFSETQ. The CDR3 is 14 amino acids. In nucleotides, the CDR3 is TGCGCCAGCAGCAACGGGACAGTAAATTCACCCCTCCACTTT. It encodes CASSNGTVNSPLHF.

Relative to its sample, this clone is medium-sized (0.01 to 0.1%). The J gene is TRBJ2-7, the V gene TRBV11-2; TRBD1 or TRBD2 may be the D gene (5 bases each). The CDR3 loop spans 14 amino acids. The germline V and J ends were trimmed by 1 base and 3 bases, with 10 bases remaining between them. Germline V gene lookup returns CDR1 SGHAT and CDR2 FQNNGV. The CDR3 sequence: CASSLVEGRYEQYF. The CDR3 DNA reads as TGTGCCAGCAGCTTAGTCGAGGGGCGCTACGAGCAGTACTTC.

The rearrangement joins TRBV19 to TRBJ2-1; D tentatively reads TRBD1 or TRBD2 (6 bases each). The CDR3 consists of 11 residues. Germline V gene data show CDR1 as LNHDA and CDR2 as SQIVND (reference sequence). Trimming shortened V by 8 bases and J by 5 bases, and 7 bases separated the two germline ends. DNA for the CDR3: TGTGCCAGTCGGGGGCACAATGAGCAGTTCTTC. Translated: CASRGHNEQFF.

This clone was seen only a few times. The chain employs TRBV19 and TRBJ1-6; the D gene is possibly TRBD1 (6 bases). The V and J ends lost 3 bases and 7 bases respectively, with 13 bases between them. The CDR3 has 15 amino acids. Germline V gene data show CDR1 as LNHDA and CDR2 as SQIVND (reference sequence). The CDR3 DNA sequence: TGTGCCAGTAGTATTTCGGGGGCAGGGAATTCACCCCTCCACTTT. It encodes CASSISGAGNSPLHF.

This clone came up a few times. The chain carries TRBV12-3 or TRBV12-4 and TRBJ2-1; D ambiguous. The CDR3 is 15 residues long. The V and J ends lost 5 bases and 9 bases respectively, with 20 bases between them. The CDR3 DNA follows: TGTGCCAGCAGTCCCAGCGATCGAGTCATTGGTGAGCAGTTCTTC. Translated, it gives CASSPSDRVIGEQFF.

This clone is deemed medium-sized (0.01 to 0.1%). The chain recombines TRBV28 with TRBJ1-2; a possible D gene is TRBD1 (5 bases). Germline V CDR1 and CDR2: MDHEN, SYDVKM. The CDR3 sequence is 15 residues long. V was trimmed by 2 bases and J by 4 bases, leaving 14 bases between them. CDR3 sequence (DNA): TGTGCCAGCAGTTTACCGCAGGGACTACCCTATGGCTACACCTTC. This translates into CASSLPQGLPYGYTF.

The chain uses TRBV12-3 or TRBV12-4 and TRBJ2-1, with 9 bases identical to TRBD2. The CDR3 has 14 residues. J was trimmed by 5 bases and V by 6 bases; bases with no gene match: 5. CDR3 loop: CASRPRGGHNEQFF. The CDR3 DNA is TGTGCCAGCAGGCCGCGGGGGGGCCACAATGAGCAGTTCTTC.

This clone was seen repeatedly, ten times or more. This chain joins TRBV19 and TRBJ1-5; 8 bases fit TRBD1. The ends lost 5 bases at V and 6 bases at J; junction bases unmatched: 9. This CDR3 has 15 amino acids. CDR1 LNHDA and CDR2 SQIVND come from the germline V gene (reference sequence). The CDR3 here is CASSPTGGRSQPQHF. Here the CDR3 DNA reads TGTGCCAGTAGTCCTACAGGGGGAAGGAGTCAGCCCCAGCATTTT.

The V gene is TRBV5-1, the J gene TRBJ1-2; D perhaps matches TRBD1 (5 bases). Trimming pared 2 bases from V and 8 bases from J, leaving 13 bases between. CDR1 is SGHRS, CDR2 YFSETQ, per germline. The CDR3 runs to 13 residues. CDR3 loop: CASSFQGLEGYTF. CDR3 in DNA: TGCGCCAGCAGCTTCCAGGGATTGGAGGGCTACACCTTC.

V and J are TRBV6-1 and TRBJ1-4; D is uncertain. The V end was cut by 4 bases, the J end by 7 bases, with 7 bases between. The CDR3 is 12 residues long. Germline V gene lookup returns CDR1 MNHNS and CDR2 SASEGT. As DNA, the CDR3 is TGTGCCAGCAGTGTACAAGGTGAAAAACTGTTTTTT. It translates to CASSVQGEKLFF.

This clone was observed a handful of times. The CDR3 here is CASRSDRLTEAFF. CDR3 DNA: TGTGCCAGCAGGTCTGACAGATTAACTGAAGCTTTCTTT. The genes are TRBV28 and TRBJ1-1; a possible D gene is TRBD1 (5 bases). Germline assignment: CDR1 MDHEN and CDR2 SYDVKM. Deletions cut 6 bases from V and 5 bases from J, with 13 bases between. CDR3 size: 13 residues.

This clone occurred a few times. This chain connects TRBV6-2 or TRBV6-3 to TRBJ1-5; D ambiguous. The V and J ends lost 2 bases and 0 bases respectively, with 2 bases between them. The CDR3 has 13 residues. CDR1 is MNHEY and CDR2 is SVGEGT in the germline V gene. DNA of the CDR3: TGTGCCAGCAGTTACCTTAGCAATCAGCCCCAGCATTTT. Residues: CASSYLSNQPQHF.

This clone was observed a handful of times. The chain couples TRBV2 to TRBJ2-7; the D gene could be TRBD1 or TRBD2 (6 bases each). The CDR3 covers 12 residues. CDR1 is SNHLY and CDR2 is FYNNEI in the germline V gene. V gave up 6 bases and J gave up 2 bases, with 8 bases separating them. The DNA for the CDR3 is TGTGCCAGCAGGCGGGACACCTACGAGCAGTACTTC. It is translated as CASRRDTYEQYF.

A few counts support this clone. The chain joins TRBV12-3 or TRBV12-4 to TRBJ2-1; 9 bases align to TRBD2. With V trimmed by 7 bases and J by 4 bases, 8 bases remained unmatched. This CDR3 has 15 residues. CDR3 in amino acids: CASIRLAGSYNEQFF. CDR3 nucleotide sequence: TGTGCCAGCATTCGGCTAGCGGGATCTTACAATGAGCAGTTCTTC.

The chain is built from TRBV7-3 and TRBJ1-6; TRBD1 matches at 12 bases. The CDR3 contains 15 residues. The ends lost 4 bases at V and 10 bases at J; junction bases unmatched: 5. The V gene's germline CDR1 is SGHTA and CDR2 FQGTGA. This CDR3 is CASSSTGTGGSPLHF. The CDR3 DNA reads TGTGCCAGCAGCTCCACCGGGACAGGGGGCTCACCCCTCCACTTT.

In its sample, this clone was seen a few times. The chain links TRBV6-1 to TRBJ1-6, with 9 bases identical to TRBD1. The J segment lost 10 bases and the V segment lost 5 bases, leaving 12 bases of the junction unmatched. The CDR3 consists of 16 residues. Germline-derived CDR1 and CDR2 are MNHNS and SASEGT. CDR3 sequence reads: CASSPPTGGTGSPLHF. The CDR3 DNA is TGTGCCAGCAGTCCACCGACAGGGGGAACGGGGTCACCCCTCCACTTT.